Following are 9 T cell receptor beta chains from one sample sequenced in a study of T cell repertoires in cytomegalovirus infection. One entry per CDR3 protein, called by TCRdb with MiXCR from the reads. The sample holds roughly 700,000 distinct CDR3 sequences; around 35% are singletons and the top ten take over 15%. No cognate antigen is known for these TCRs. The sequencing used cultured PBMCs, collected from culture after CMV antigen stimulation. The receptors derive from a human donor in good health (CMV status not recorded). Some clones in this sample may be carry-over from other donors' samples.

CDR3 in amino acids: CASSLVRVSTDTQYF. CDR3 nucleotide sequence: TGTGCCAGCAGCTTAGTGCGAGTAAGCACAGATACGCAGTATTTT. The gene calls are TRBV7-8 and TRBJ2-3; D ambiguous. The V and J ends lost 1 base and 0 bases respectively, with 8 bases between them. The CDR3 is 15 amino acids. Germline loops: CDR1 SGHVS, CDR2 FQNEAQ.

This clonotype was picked up a small number of times. The chain carries TRBV12-3 or TRBV12-4 and TRBJ2-1; 9 nucleotides align to TRBD2. Trimming cost V 5 bases and J 2 bases; bases outside gene matches: 1. This CDR3 has 14 amino acids. CDR3 protein: CASSRLAAYNEQFF. For the CDR3, the DNA is TGTGCCAGCAGTAGACTAGCGGCCTACAATGAGCAGTTCTTC.

J is TRBJ1-6 and V is TRBV6-2 or TRBV6-3; D gene ambiguous. CDR3 size: 15 residues. The germline V gene has CDR1 MNHEY and CDR2 SVGEGT. Trimming pared 8 bases from V and 6 bases from J, leaving 17 bases between. The CDR3 is CASGRTEHSNSPLHF. The CDR3, as DNA: TGTGCCAGCGGCCGTACAGAGCATAGTAATTCACCCCTCCACTTT.

The V and J genes are TRBV6-5 and TRBJ1-1; the D is unclear. Germline values: CDR1 MNHEY, CDR2 SVGAGI. CDR3 length: 14 amino acids. Trimming shortened V by 4 bases and J by 3 bases, and 12 bases separated the two germline ends. The CDR3 protein is CASSFTIGDTEAFF. For the CDR3, the DNA is TGTGCCAGCAGTTTCACAATCGGGGACACTGAAGCTTTCTTT.

This clonotype was found a few times. The V call is TRBV4-1, the J call TRBJ2-3; D gene unclear. CDR3 length: 14 amino acids. Germline V CDR1 and CDR2: MGHRA, YSYEKL. Trimming took 4 bases from V and 2 from J, leaving 10 bases between them. The CDR3 here is CASSPPRNTDTQYF. CDR3 bases: TGCGCCAGCAGCCCCCCCCGGAACACAGATACGCAGTATTTT.

This clonotype was recorded many times. The V gene is TRBV6-2 or TRBV6-3, the J gene TRBJ2-7; no clear D. V lost 8 bases and J lost 5, with 13 bases in between. Germline CDR1 and CDR2: MNHEY and SVGEGT. This CDR3 has 12 amino acids. The CDR3 DNA reads TGTGCCAGCCGGGCCGGTGGCGACGAGCAGTACTTC. Protein: CASRAGGDEQYF.

V and J are TRBV20-1 and TRBJ2-4; a weak D match, TRBD2 (5 bases). Trimming pared 1 base from V and 15 bases from J, leaving 13 bases between. Germline CDR1 reads DFQATT; CDR2 reads SNEGSKA (reference sequence). This CDR3 has 11 amino acids. CDR3 bases: TGCAGTGCTAGAGTGGGAGTTCGGGGGTACTTC. This gives the protein CSARVGVRGYF.

This clonotype was picked up many times. The CDR3 region has the DNA TGTGCCAGCAGCTTAGCGATAGGGGAACGGCAGTTCTTC. Translation: CASSLAIGERQFF. V gene TRBV7-2 combines with J gene TRBJ2-1; weak D call: TRBD1 (5 bases). This CDR3 has 13 residues. Germline lookup yields CDR1 SGHTA and CDR2 FQGNSA. Deletions cut 0 bases from V and 12 bases from J, with 12 bases between.

This clonotype was detected a few times. V is TRBV20-1 and J is TRBJ2-3, with 11 bases lining up with TRBD2. The V gene's germline CDR1 is DFQATT and CDR2 SNEGSKA (reference sequence). V dropped 5 bases and J dropped 6; count of bases not matched to a gene: 7. This CDR3 is built from 14 residues. This CDR3 is CSAPLAGGPDTQYF. The CDR3 region has the DNA TGCAGTGCTCCCCTAGCGGGAGGACCCGATACGCAGTATTTT.